The 32 T cell receptor beta chains below were found in one sample sequenced in a study of blood T cells in healthy people across ages. The authors ran a second PCR of 7 to 11 cycles using a sample-barcoded 5' primer and a J-beta primer mix. MiXCR, applied by TCRdb to the 5' RACE reads, yields one record per CDR3 protein. The sample shows 780,000 or so distinct CDR3 sequences, about 56% of them seen only once. Specimen: blood. Every receptor here comes from a man aged 40-49 years in good health.

This clonotype has more than one count but fewer than ten. This sequence joins TRBV12-3 or TRBV12-4 and TRBJ2-1; D is undetermined. The V gene lost 3 bases and the J gene lost 2 bases, with 8 bases spanning the gap. This CDR3 spans 14 amino acids. The CDR3 bases are TGTGCCAGCAGTTTGAGTACTCCCTACAATGAGCAGTTCTTC. This gives the protein CASSLSTPYNEQFF.

This clonotype came up a few times. The chain recombines TRBV21-1 with TRBJ2-5. TRBV21-1 is a known pseudogene. This CDR3 region has 11 residues. This CDR3 is CASNAEETQYF. In nucleotides, the CDR3 is TGTGCCAGCAATGCTGAAGAGACCCAGTACTTC.

This clonotype was counted between two and nine times. The rearrangement joins TRBV29-1 to TRBJ2-3, with D maybe TRBD2 (6 bases). Per germline, CDR1 SQVTM and CDR2 ANQGSEA. The ends were cut back, 5 bases at V and 0 bases at J, with 9 bases in the middle. The CDR3 extends over 13 amino acids. The CDR3 coding sequence is TGCAGCGTTACTAGCCCCAGCACAGATACGCAGTATTTT. Encoded protein: CSVTSPSTDTQYF.

This clonotype was counted between two and nine times. V and J are TRBV29-1 and TRBJ2-7, with D perhaps TRBD2 (7 bases). CDR3 size: 17 residues. The V gene lost 2 bases and the J gene lost 6 bases, with 26 bases spanning the gap. CDR1 SQVTM and CDR2 ANQGSEA come from the germline V gene. CDR3 amino acids: CSVENRGWRGGSGEQYF. CDR3 nucleotides: TGCAGCGTTGAAAATAGAGGGTGGAGGGGGGGTTCCGGCGAGCAGTACTTC.

This clonotype was observed once. The chain uses TRBV6-2 or TRBV6-3 and TRBJ2-1; 10 positions match TRBD2. The CDR3 has 16 residues. Per the germline V gene, CDR1 is MNHEY and CDR2 is SVGEGT. The junction had 6 bases not matched to a gene; V was cut back by 2 bases and J by 5 bases. CDR3 in amino acids: CASSYDFSGGNNEQFF. The CDR3 DNA reads as TGTGCCAGCAGTTACGACTTTAGCGGGGGGAACAATGAGCAGTTCTTC.

A few counts support this clonotype. The J gene is TRBJ2-5, the V gene TRBV11-2; D might be TRBD2 (5 bases). Germline V lookup: CDR1 SGHAT, CDR2 FQNNGV. Trimming removed 4 bases at V and 3 bases at J, with 15 bases between. This CDR3 contains 15 residues. CDR3 amino acids: CASSSYSGNKETQYF. The CDR3 DNA is TGTGCCAGCAGCTCTTACAGCGGAAACAAAGAGACCCAGTACTTC.

This clonotype has only a few counts. This rearrangement joins TRBV7-6 to TRBJ1-6; D unclear. CDR1 and CDR2 from the germline V gene are SGHVS and FNYEAQ. CDR3 length equals 16 residues. V was shortened by 5 bases and J by 0 bases, with 11 bases between the two germline ends. In nucleotides, the CDR3 is TGTGCCAGCAGCGCGGACTCGAGCTCCTATAATTCACCCCTCCACTTT. This translates into CASSADSSSYNSPLHF.

The table lists this clonotype with a few counts. CDR3: CASSSQGGNYGYTF. The CDR3 region has the DNA TGTGCCAGCAGCTCTCAGGGAGGGAACTATGGCTACACCTTC. J is TRBJ1-2 and V is TRBV7-2; D is possibly TRBD1 (5 bases). V was shortened by 4 bases and J by 2 bases, with 11 bases between the two germline ends. In germline, CDR1 is SGHTA, CDR2 FQGNSA. The CDR3 has 14 residues.

The gene calls are TRBV19 and TRBJ2-5; D perhaps matches TRBD1 (6 bases). Per the germline V gene, CDR1 is LNHDA and CDR2 is SQIVND (reference sequence). This CDR3 has 14 amino acids. V was clipped by 5 bases and J by 5 bases, with 15 bases between them. CDR3 in amino acids: CASSHTGFGETQYF. CDR3 DNA sequence: TGTGCCAGTAGTCACACAGGGTTTGGGGAGACCCAGTACTTC.

The chain employs TRBV27 and TRBJ2-3; TRBD2 is a possible D gene (5 bases). The CDR3 covers 15 residues. The germline V and J ends were trimmed by 3 bases and 5 bases, with 15 bases remaining between them. Germline CDR1 and CDR2: MNHEY and SMNVEV (reference sequence). The CDR3 nucleotides are TGTGCCAGCAGTTTTGGTGCGCTAGCCGGAGATACGCAGTATTTT. Translating gives CASSFGALAGDTQYF.

V is TRBV6-6 and J is TRBJ1-1, with TRBD1 identical over 9 bases. CDR1 is MNHNY and CDR2 is SVGAGI in the germline V gene (reference sequence). J was trimmed by 4 bases and V by 6 bases; bases with no gene match: 12. CDR3 size: 16 residues. The CDR3 loop reads CASRPPRDRVITEAFF. The CDR3 coding sequence is TGTGCCAGCAGGCCCCCCAGGGACAGGGTAATCACTGAAGCTTTCTTT.

The chain carries TRBV30 and TRBJ2-4; D uncertain. The CDR3 is 12 amino acids. Germline-derived CDR1 and CDR2 are GTSNPN and SVGIG (reference sequence). V was clipped by 5 bases and J by 6 bases, with 11 bases between them. CDR3: CAWEPSVNIQYF. CDR3 sequence (DNA): TGTGCCTGGGAACCGAGTGTAAACATTCAGTACTTC.

CDR3 protein: CASKVLAGIRGIQYF. CDR3 sequence (DNA): TGTGCCAGCAAAGTTTTAGCGGGAATTAGAGGGATCCAGTACTTC. This sequence joins TRBV27 and TRBJ2-7, with 8 bases aligning to TRBD2. This CDR3 spans 15 amino acids. Trimming took 7 bases from V and 10 from J; bases not matched to a gene: 18. CDR1 MNHEY and CDR2 SMNVEV come from the germline V gene (reference sequence).

This chain links TRBV7-2 with TRBJ2-7; 8 bases line up with TRBD1. Germline V gene lookup returns CDR1 SGHTA and CDR2 FQGNSA. V was clipped by 4 bases and J by 3 bases; unmatched bases: 5. The CDR3 is 14 amino acids. The CDR3: CASSSYRGVYEQYF. The CDR3 DNA reads as TGTGCCAGCAGCTCTTACAGGGGGGTCTACGAGCAGTACTTC.

This chain links TRBV21-1 with TRBJ1-6; TRBD1, the D gene given by the table, was not confirmed from the DNA. TRBV21-1 is a recognized pseudogene. The CDR3 extends over 15 amino acids. In nucleotides, the CDR3 is TGTGCCAGCACCCCACGGGACAGACTGAATTCACCCCTCCACTTT. Its protein product is CASTPRDRLNSPLHF.

The chain couples TRBV12-5 to TRBJ1-1; no firm D call. CDR1 and CDR2 (germline): LGHNT, FRNRAP. This CDR3 contains 14 residues. Trimming removed 2 bases at V and 3 bases at J, with 10 bases between. The CDR3 nucleotides read TGTGCTAGTGGTTTGAATTCCCTTGACACTGAAGCTTTCTTT. Protein: CASGLNSLDTEAFF.

This chain joins TRBV9 and TRBJ2-1; 9 bases are shared with TRBD2. There are 15 residues in the CDR3. Germline assignment: CDR1 SGDLS and CDR2 YYNGEE. Trimming cost V 3 bases and J 3 bases; bases outside gene matches: 4. The CDR3 DNA follows: TGTGCCAGCAGCGGTAGCGGGAGTAACTACAATGAGCAGTTCTTC. This sequence encodes CASSGSGSNYNEQFF.

This clonotype appeared a single time. The rearrangement links TRBV6-2 or TRBV6-3 to TRBJ2-3; TRBD2 agrees at 8 bases. This CDR3 has 14 residues. Germline trimming cut 11 bases from V and 2 bases from J; bases unmatched to any gene: 9. In germline, CDR1 is MNHEY, CDR2 SVGEGT. The CDR3 nucleotides read TGTGCCCGTCGTACTAGCGGTTACACAGATACGCAGTATTTT. As protein: CARRTSGYTDTQYF.

This chain's CDR3 is CASSAGQPRWIILLEQYF. DNA for the CDR3: TGTGCCAGCAGCGCGGGACAGCCCCGTTGGATAATACTACTTGAGCAGTACTTC. The V gene is TRBV5-6, the J gene TRBJ2-7; D may be TRBD1 (7 bases). This CDR3 contains 18 residues. Germline CDR1 and CDR2: SGHDT and YYEEEE. V lost 4 bases to trimming and J lost 7 bases, with 30 bases between them. Filled out from reference TRBV5-6 and TRBJ2-7, the complete variable domain reads DAGVTQSPTHLIKTRGQQVTLRCSPKSGHDTVSWYQQALGQGPQFIFQYYEEEERQRGNFPDRFSGHQFPNYSSELNVNALLLGDSALYLCASSAGQPRWIILLEQYFGPGTRLTVT.

This sequence joins TRBV29-1 and TRBJ2-1; 14 bases agree with TRBD2. The J segment lost 5 bases and the V segment lost 3 bases, leaving 9 bases of the junction unmatched. The V gene's germline CDR1 is SQVTM and CDR2 ANQGSEA. The CDR3 extends over 17 amino acids. In DNA form, the CDR3 reads TGCAGCGTTGAGGCCCGACCGGGACTAGCGGGAGACAATGAGCAGTTCTTC. It translates to CSVEARPGLAGDNEQFF.

This clonotype was counted many times. The rearrangement links TRBV27 to TRBJ2-7; unclear D gene. The CDR3 sequence is 11 residues long. Germline loops: CDR1 MNHEY, CDR2 SMNVEV (reference sequence). The V and J ends lost 0 bases and 7 bases respectively, with 4 bases between them. CDR3 in DNA: TGTGCCAGCAGTTTATCCGGGGAGCAGTACTTC. This translates into CASSLSGEQYF.

The V and J genes are TRBV14 and TRBJ2-5; 8 nucleotides line up with TRBD1. CDR1 is SGHDN, CDR2 FVKESK, per germline. The V gene end was trimmed by 4 bases and the J gene end by 11 bases; junction bases not matched to a gene: 15. This CDR3 is built from 15 residues. The CDR3 coding sequence is TGTGCCAGCAGCCGTCAGGGGGCAGCCCGCGGGGAGCAGTACTTC. Translating it yields CASSRQGAARGEQYF.

The chain uses TRBV27 and TRBJ2-1, with D possibly matching TRBD1 (5 bases). CDR1 MNHEY and CDR2 SMNVEV come from the germline V gene (reference sequence). The CDR3 is 11 amino acids. Trimming pared 9 bases from V and 5 bases from J, leaving 8 bases between. CDR3 nucleotide sequence: TGTGCCAGTATACAGGACAATGAGCAGTTCTTC. Protein sequence: CASIQDNEQFF.

The rearrangement links TRBV9 to TRBJ2-1; TRBD2 matches 7 bases. V lost 0 bases and J lost 5; bases outside the gene matches: 8. The CDR3 has 16 residues. CDR1 and CDR2 (germline): SGDLS, YYNGEE. The chain's CDR3 is CASSVVGGRVNNEQFF. The CDR3 region has the DNA TGTGCCAGCAGCGTAGTAGGAGGGAGGGTGAACAATGAGCAGTTCTTC.

J is TRBJ1-2 and V is TRBV20-1, with a weak D call TRBD1 (5 bases). The length of the CDR3 is 14 residues. CDR1 is DFQATT, CDR2 SNEGSKA, per germline (reference sequence). Deletions cut 3 bases from V and 4 bases from J, with 15 bases between. The CDR3 coding sequence is TGCAGTGCTAGTTCATCAGGGTCTGGCTATGGCTACACCTTC. Its translation: CSASSSGSGYGYTF.

In this sample, this clonotype turned up many times. This chain joins TRBV29-1 and TRBJ2-1; TRBD2 matches 8 bases. V shed 5 bases and J 5 bases; nucleotides not matched to a gene: 8. The CDR3 loop spans 14 amino acids. From germline, CDR1 is SQVTM and CDR2 ANQGSEA. The CDR3 sequence is CSVRSGIRDNEQFF. CDR3 bases: TGCAGCGTTCGTAGCGGGATTAGGGACAATGAGCAGTTCTTC.

This clonotype was seen more than once but under ten times. The CDR3 DNA reads TGTGCCAGCAGTTTAGTGGGTCCTTCCTACGAGCAGTACTTC. This codes for CASSLVGPSYEQYF. The chain combines TRBV12-3 or TRBV12-4 with TRBJ2-7; D not certain. This CDR3 region has 14 residues. Trimming stripped 1 base from V and 1 base from J, with 8 bases between.

V gene TRBV9 combines with J gene TRBJ2-5; unclear D gene. This CDR3 has 14 residues. V was cut by 3 bases and J by 2 bases, with 11 bases left in between. CDR1 is SGDLS and CDR2 is YYNGEE in the germline V gene. CDR3 in amino acids: CASSASGLQETQYF. The CDR3 nucleotides are TGTGCCAGCAGCGCTTCGGGTCTGCAAGAGACCCAGTACTTC.

This clonotype has more than one count but fewer than ten. The chain uses TRBV25-1 and TRBJ2-5; D unclear. Trimming pared 1 base from V and 0 bases from J, leaving 6 bases between. The V gene's germline CDR1 is MGHDK and CDR2 SYGVNS. This CDR3 has 14 residues. The CDR3 DNA is TGTGCCAGCAGTGAATCCACAGACCAAGAGACCCAGTACTTC. Protein: CASSESTDQETQYF.

The chain joins TRBV7-2 to TRBJ2-7; possibly TRBD1 for D (6 bases). The DNA end is more similar to TRBJ2-5, so the J call may be wrong. The CDR3 covers 14 residues. CDR1 SGHTA and CDR2 FQGNSA come from the germline V gene. CDR3 nucleotide sequence: TGTGCCAGCAGCCGGGGACACCAAGGGAAGACCCAGTACTTC. Translated, it gives CASSRGHQGKTQYF.

J is TRBJ2-4 and V is TRBV12-3 or TRBV12-4; TRBD2 aligns across 7 bases. CDR3 length equals 16 residues. The junction had 8 bases not matched to a gene; V was cut back by 3 bases and J by 3 bases. CDR3 sequence reads: CASSLVWGGDKNIQYF. DNA for the CDR3: TGTGCCAGCAGTTTGGTCTGGGGGGGAGACAAAAACATTCAGTACTTC.

This sequence joins TRBV10-3 and TRBJ2-1; TRBD1 matches 10 bases. CDR1 is ENHRY, CDR2 SYGVKD, per germline. The CDR3 consists of 14 residues. Losses at the gene ends were 10 bases for V and 5 bases for J; bases not matched to a gene: 8. CDR3 sequence: CATGMGQGNNEQFF. The CDR3 DNA reads as TGTGCCACGGGCATGGGACAGGGGAACAATGAGCAGTTCTTC.